Listed here are 21 T cell receptor beta chains from one sample, sequenced in a study of neurological immune-mediated disorders. MiXCR, applied by TCRdb to the 5' RACE reads, yields one record per CDR3 protein. Of approximately 59,000 distinct CDR3 sequences listed, 5.2% are singletons. Sequenced material: PBMCs. These receptors were taken from a human donor with multiple sclerosis. The donor label of this sample is uncertain.

This clonotype has ten or more counts. The chain couples TRBV9 to TRBJ1-1; unclear D gene. Per germline, CDR1 SGDLS and CDR2 YYNGEE. V was shortened by 0 bases and J by 3 bases, with 6 bases between the two germline ends. The CDR3 spans 13 residues. The CDR3 nucleotides are TGTGCCAGCAGCGTAGGTGGGGACACTGAAGCTTTCTTT. It translates to CASSVGGDTEAFF.

This clonotype was found many times. The chain links TRBV5-1 to TRBJ1-6, with D possibly being TRBD1 (6 bases). Germline V lookup: CDR1 SGHRS, CDR2 YFSETQ. Trimming shortened V by 5 bases and J by 8 bases, and 14 bases separated the two germline ends. This CDR3 spans 14 amino acids. The CDR3 DNA sequence: TGCGCCAGCAGACAAACAGGGACCGATTCACCCCTCCACTTT. The encoded protein is CASRQTGTDSPLHF.

The sample holds many counts of this clonotype. The genes are TRBV5-1 and TRBJ2-1; D is perhaps TRBD1 (6 bases). This CDR3 region has 15 residues. The V end lost 2 bases, the J end lost 0 bases, and 9 bases lay between the germline ends. Germline CDR1 reads SGHRS; CDR2 reads YFSETQ. CDR3 residues: CASSFRQVSYNEQFF. DNA of the CDR3: TGCGCCAGCAGCTTTCGACAGGTCTCCTACAATGAGCAGTTCTTC.

This clonotype occurred many times. The V gene is TRBV7-6, the J gene TRBJ1-1, with TRBD1 matching over 11 bases. The V and J ends lost 5 bases and 10 bases, in that order; junction bases with no gene match: 9. This CDR3 spans 14 amino acids. CDR1 and CDR2 (germline): SGHVS, FNYEAQ. The CDR3 DNA reads as TGTGCCAGCAGCGGATGGGACAGGGGGAAAGTAGCTTTCTTT. This sequence encodes CASSGWDRGKVAFF.

This clonotype was seen repeatedly, ten times or more. The rearrangement links TRBV5-1 to TRBJ1-3, with D unresolved. The CDR3 is 13 amino acids. Germline-derived CDR1 and CDR2 are SGHRS and YFSETQ. The V and J ends lost 4 bases and 4 bases respectively, with 9 bases between them. The CDR3 reads CASSSRPGNTIYF. The CDR3 DNA sequence: TGCGCCAGCAGCAGCCGACCCGGAAACACCATATATTTT.

This clonotype was recorded at least ten times. The V call is TRBV5-5, the J call TRBJ1-5, with D possibly TRBD1 on 5 matching bases. Trimming shortened V by 6 bases and J by 5 bases, and 15 bases separated the two germline ends. The CDR3 extends over 14 amino acids. Germline loops: CDR1 SGHKS, CDR2 YYEKEE (reference sequence). The CDR3 sequence is CASTTGTVHQPQHF. The CDR3 DNA is TGTGCCAGCACCACCGGGACCGTCCATCAGCCCCAGCATTTT.

This clonotype came up many times. The chain joins TRBV27 to TRBJ1-2, with 7 bases lining up with TRBD1. The germline V gene has CDR1 MNHEY and CDR2 SMNVEV (reference sequence). The CDR3 loop spans 12 amino acids. J gave up 7 bases and V 8 bases, and 7 bases lay outside the gene matches. CDR3 nucleotide sequence: TGTGCCAGCCGCGAAGAGGGGGCTGGCTACACCTTC. Encoded protein: CASREEGAGYTF.

V gene TRBV6-5 combines with J gene TRBJ2-7; D is perhaps TRBD2 (5 bases). The germline V gene encodes CDR1 MNHEY and CDR2 SVGAGI. This CDR3 contains 14 residues. V lost 6 bases to trimming and J lost 0 bases, with 12 bases between them. CDR3 sequence: CASSLGLSSYEQYF. CDR3 DNA sequence: TGTGCCAGCAGCCTAGGACTTAGCTCCTACGAGCAGTACTTC.

Many counts were recorded for this clonotype. V usage is TRBV3-1 and J usage is TRBJ1-2, with D hard to call. The CDR3 sequence is 15 residues long. The germline V gene encodes CDR1 LGHDT and CDR2 YNNKEL (reference sequence). V was shortened by 3 bases and J by 8 bases, with 19 bases between the two germline ends. The CDR3 DNA reads TGTGCCAGCAGCCAGAGTGTAACAGAGGGTTTGGGCTACACCTTC. Protein: CASSQSVTEGLGYTF.

This clonotype was counted ten times or more. The chain is built from TRBV7-2 and TRBJ2-3; 10 nucleotides align to TRBD2. The CDR3 runs 18 residues. The trim removed 5 bases at V and 1 base at J, leaving 12 bases unmatched. Germline assignment: CDR1 SGHTA and CDR2 FQGNSA. Here the CDR3 DNA reads TGTGCCAGCAGCGCCTATACCTTCCTAGCGGGGGGCACAGATACGCAGTATTTT. Translated, it gives CASSAYTFLAGGTDTQYF.

This clonotype was recorded at least ten times. This CDR3 reads CASSLSGQYGYTF. CDR3 nucleotide sequence: TGCGCCAGCAGCCTTTCTGGACAGTATGGCTACACCTTC. V gene TRBV5-1 combines with J gene TRBJ1-2; TRBD1 might be the D (6 bases). V lost 4 bases and J lost 5, with 12 bases in between. Germline V lookup: CDR1 SGHRS, CDR2 YFSETQ. CDR3 length: 13 residues. Full variable domain (remainder filled in from reference TRBV5-1 and TRBJ1-2): KAGVTQTPRYLIKTRGQQVTLSCSPISGHRSVSWYQQTPGQGLQFLFEYFSETQRNKGNFPGRFSGRQFSNSRSEMNVSTLELGDSALYLCASSLSGQYGYTFGSGTRLTVV.

This clonotype was counted ten times or more. The V gene is TRBV5-8, the J gene TRBJ2-1; 10 bases align to TRBD1. Germline values: CDR1 SGHTS, CDR2 YDEGEE. With 3 bases clipped from V and 7 bases from J, the junction kept 7 bases outside the gene matches. The CDR3 sequence is 15 residues long. CDR3 DNA sequence: TGTGCCAGCAGCTGGGCGACAGGGGGCCGGAATGAGCAGTTCTTC. It yields the protein CASSWATGGRNEQFF.

This clonotype appeared many times. The chain is built from TRBV9 and TRBJ2-3; TRBD2 matches at 11 bases. The CDR3 covers 17 residues. Trimming at V came to 3 bases and at J to 2 bases, leaving 8 bases not matched to a gene. Per germline, CDR1 SGDLS and CDR2 YYNGEE. The CDR3, as DNA: TGTGCCAGCAGCGCCCCGGTACTAGCGGGGGACACAGATACGCAGTATTTT. It encodes CASSAPVLAGDTDTQYF.

In its sample, this clonotype was seen many times. V is TRBV20-1 and J is TRBJ2-2; D may match TRBD1 or TRBD2 (5 bases each). Germline V gene lookup returns CDR1 DFQATT and CDR2 SNEGSKA (reference sequence). V dropped 2 bases and J dropped 7 bases, with 8 bases sitting between them. There are 12 residues in the CDR3. CDR3 in amino acids: CSARSGGGELFF. The CDR3, as DNA: TGCAGTGCTAGAAGTGGGGGCGGGGAGCTGTTTTTT.

This clonotype appeared many times. The V call is TRBV20-1, the J call TRBJ1-3; weak D call: TRBD1 (6 bases). V was clipped by 0 bases and J by 0 bases, with 18 bases between them. CDR1 is DFQATT and CDR2 is SNEGSKA in the germline V gene (reference sequence). CDR3 size: 18 residues. The CDR3 sequence is CSARDPGAGVNSGNTIYF. In nucleotides, the CDR3 is TGCAGTGCTAGAGATCCCGGTGCAGGGGTAAACTCTGGAAACACCATATATTTT.

Ten or more counts support this clonotype. The chain joins TRBV9 to TRBJ2-3, with 8 bases matching TRBD2. Germline V gene lookup returns CDR1 SGDLS and CDR2 YYNGEE. This CDR3 is built from 17 residues. Losses at the gene ends were 0 bases for V and 1 base for J; bases not matched to a gene: 7. The CDR3 reads CASSVEIGRGGTDTQYF. CDR3 coding DNA: TGTGCCAGCAGCGTAGAGATTGGGCGGGGGGGCACAGATACGCAGTATTTT.

This clonotype was picked up many times. V gene TRBV20-1 combines with J gene TRBJ2-7; 9 bases are a match to TRBD2. Losses at the gene ends were 3 bases for V and 4 bases for J; bases not matched to a gene: 10. Germline CDR1 and CDR2: DFQATT and SNEGSKA (reference sequence). The CDR3 length is 15 residues. This CDR3 reads CSARDQRGAPYEQYF. The CDR3 bases are TGCAGTGCTAGGGACCAGCGGGGGGCCCCGTACGAGCAGTACTTC.

This clonotype was seen repeatedly, ten times or more. V and J are TRBV29-1 and TRBJ2-7, with 8 positions matching TRBD1. The J segment lost 12 bases and the V segment lost 1 base, leaving 14 bases of the junction unmatched. The CDR3 totals 14 residues. Germline-derived CDR1 and CDR2 are SQVTM and ANQGSEA. Here the CDR3 DNA reads TGCAGCGTTGAAGTTTCCGCGACAGGGGCCCGGCTGTACTTC. This gives the protein CSVEVSATGARLYF.

This clonotype was seen repeatedly, ten times or more. The rearrangement joins TRBV7-9 to TRBJ1-5, with D perhaps matching TRBD1 (6 bases). The V end was cut by 1 base, the J end by 6 bases, with 7 bases between. The germline gives CDR1 SEHNR, CDR2 FQNEAQ (reference sequence). This CDR3 has 13 residues. CDR3 sequence (DNA): TGTGCCAGCAGCTTAGAGGGGGGTCAGCCCCAGCATTTT. Translating it yields CASSLEGGQPQHF.

CDR3 coding DNA: TGTGCCTGGGGACGACTATTGAACACTGAAGCTTTCTTT. Amino acids: CAWGRLLNTEAFF. This sequence joins TRBV30 and TRBJ1-1; D not certain. Germline V gene sequence: CDR1 GTSNPN, CDR2 SVGIG (reference sequence). The germline V and J ends were trimmed by 5 bases and 0 bases, with 10 bases remaining between them. This CDR3 comprises 13 residues. Full variable domain (missing parts from reference TRBV30 and TRBJ1-1): SQTIHQWPATLVQPVGSPLSLECTVEGTSNPNLYWYRQAAGRGLQLLFYSVGIGQISSEVPQNLSASRPQDRQFILSSKKLLLSDSGFYLCAWGRLLNTEAFFGQGTRLTVV.

The table lists this clonotype with many counts. The DNA of the CDR3 is TGCGCCAGCAGCTTGGTTCTTAACACAGATACGCAGTATTTT. Translating it yields CASSLVLNTDTQYF. This chain connects TRBV5-1 to TRBJ2-3; the D is unclear. Between the trimmed V and J ends, which lost 0 bases and 2 bases, there was a span of 7 bases. The CDR3 spans 14 residues. The germline V gene encodes CDR1 SGHRS and CDR2 YFSETQ. Full variable domain (outside the CDR3, taken from reference TRBV5-1 and TRBJ2-3): KAGVTQTPRYLIKTRGQQVTLSCSPISGHRSVSWYQQTPGQGLQFLFEYFSETQRNKGNFPGRFSGRQFSNSRSEMNVSTLELGDSALYLCASSLVLNTDTQYFGPGTRLTVL.